This T cell receptor (beta chain) was observed in a study of T cell responses to AZD1222 COVID-19 vaccine. This CDR3 comprises 14 residues. Germline loops: CDR1 KGHSH, CDR2 LQKENI. Trimming removed 5 bases from V and 4 bases from J; junction bases left unmatched: 7. Method: immunoSEQ multiplex PCR; TCRdb's copy keeps in-frame clones and lacks some. The top ten hold 1.5% to 2% of the sample, which has 150,000 to 160,000 clones, over 75% seen once. The sequencing here drew on peripheral blood, taken on day 0 of AZD1222 vaccination. The chain carries TRBV18 and TRBJ1-1, with 7 bases aligning to TRBD1. This clonotype was sampled from an adult in good health. The CDR3 sequence is CASSYTGESTEAFF. The CDR3 nucleotides are TGTGCCAGCTCATATACAGGGGAATCCACTGAAGCTTTCTTT.